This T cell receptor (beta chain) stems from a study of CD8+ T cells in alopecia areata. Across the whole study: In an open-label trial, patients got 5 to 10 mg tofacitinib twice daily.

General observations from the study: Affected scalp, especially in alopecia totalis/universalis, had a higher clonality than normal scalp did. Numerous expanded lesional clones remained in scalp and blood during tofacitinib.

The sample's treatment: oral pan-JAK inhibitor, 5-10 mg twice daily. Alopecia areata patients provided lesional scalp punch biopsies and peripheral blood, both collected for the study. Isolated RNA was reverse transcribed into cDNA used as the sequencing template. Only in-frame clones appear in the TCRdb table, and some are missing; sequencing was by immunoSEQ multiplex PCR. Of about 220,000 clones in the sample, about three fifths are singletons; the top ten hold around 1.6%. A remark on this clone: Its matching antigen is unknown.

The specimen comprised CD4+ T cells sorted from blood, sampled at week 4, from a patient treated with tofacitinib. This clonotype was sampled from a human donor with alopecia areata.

The CDR3, as DNA: TGTGCCAGTTCGGTCCAGGGACTAGCGCTGAATGAGCAGTTCTTC. It codes for CASSVQGLALNEQFF. The chain employs TRBV19 and TRBJ2-1, with 10 bases identical to TRBD2. This CDR3 is built from 15 residues. The junction had 11 bases not matched to a gene; V was cut back by 8 bases and J by 7 bases. Germline V gene sequence: CDR1 LNHDA, CDR2 SQIVND (reference sequence). Full variable domain (missing parts from reference TRBV19 and TRBJ2-1): DGGITQSPKYLFRKEGQNVTLSCEQNLNHDAMYWYRQDPGQGLRLIYYSQIVNDFQKGDIAEGYSVSREKKESFPLTVTSAQKNPTAFYLCASSVQGLALNEQFFGPGTRLTVL.